Listed below are T cell receptor beta chains from one sample, sequenced in a study of glioma-infiltrating T cells. In TCRdb, the multiplex PCR reads were re-called with MiXCR into one record per CDR3 protein. The top ten hold around 20% of the sample, which has roughly 200,000 distinct CDR3 sequences, roughly a third seen once. Sample: glioma tissue, nonneoplastic brain tissue, or PBMCs (not recorded which). The receptors were gathered from a human donor with low-grade glioma or glioblastoma, undergoing nonglioma brain surgery, or in good health (not recorded which). The CDR3 runs from the conserved cysteine through the conserved F or W. The D gene is left open where the match is weak. Size is omitted from some rows. Given values are once, few, many or a class for expanded clones.

v_call	cdr3_length	clone_size	j_call	d_call	cdr3_aa	cdr3_nt
TRBV5-1	12	-	TRBJ2-5	-	CASTSGGETQYF	TGCGCCAGCACCTCCGGAGGGGAGACCCAGTACTTC
TRBV5-1	14	-	TRBJ2-5	TRBD2	CASSLGDYQGTQYF	TGCGCCAGCAGCTTGGGGGACTATCAAGGGACCCAGTACTTC
TRBV20-1	15	-	TRBJ1-1	-	CSASRLDGAFAEAFF	TGCAGTGCTAGTCGCTTGGACGGGGCTTTCGCTGAAGCTTTTTTT
TRBV5-1	14	-	TRBJ2-5	TRBD1	CASSLGDRAETQYF	TGCGCCAGCAGCTTGGGAGACAGGGCAGAGACCCAGTACTTC
TRBV6-2/TRBV6-3	14	-	TRBJ1-2	TRBD1	CASSTQGQCYGYTF	TGCGCCAGCAGTACCCAGGGACAGTGTTATGGCTACACCTTC
TRBV4-1	14	many	TRBJ1-1	TRBD1	CASSQGTGSTEAFF	TGCGCCAGCAGCCAAGGGACAGGGTCCACTGAAGCTTTCTTT
TRBV5-1	17	few	TRBJ1-6	-	CASSLALGGPRGSPLHF	TGCGCCAGCAGCTTGGCCCTGGGGGGCCCGCGAGGCTCACCCCTCCACTTT
TRBV5-5	14	few	TRBJ2-5	-	CASSLGWGSETQYF	TGTGCCAGCAGCTTGGGATGGGGATCTGAGACCCAGTACTTC
TRBV6-1	16	many	TRBJ2-7	-	CASSSGTGPVLYEQYF	TGTGCCAGCAGTTCCGGGACGGGACCGGTCCTCTACGAGCAGTACTTC
TRBV7-3	15	-	TRBJ2-1	TRBD2	CASSSTLAAHNEQFF	TGTGCCAGCAGCTCCACGCTAGCGGCCCACAATGAGCAGTTCTTC
TRBV6-1	14	many	TRBJ2-1	-	CASSQGLTELEQFF	TGTGCCAGCAGCCAAGGACTAACGGAATTAGAGCAGTTCTTC
TRBV7-3	13	many	TRBJ1-1	-	CASSLEQNREAFF	TGTGCCAGCAGCTTGGAGCAGAATCGCGAAGCTTTCTTT
TRBV4-1	16	few	TRBJ2-7	TRBD2	CASSQQTSFYSYEQYF	TGCGCCAGCAGCCAACAGACTAGCTTCTACTCCTACGAGCAGTACTTC
TRBV2	14	few	TRBJ2-7	-	CASSVQVPDYEQYF	TGTGCCAGCAGTGTTCAGGTTCCGGATTACGAGCAGTACTTC
TRBV20-1	15	many	TRBJ2-2	-	CSARSGTVGPGELFF	TGCAGTGCTAGGTCCGGCACGGTGGGACCCGGGGAGCTGTTTTTT
TRBV6-1	13	many	TRBJ1-4	TRBD1	CASSDDRDEKLFF	TGTGCCAGCAGTGATGACAGGGACGAAAAACTGTTTTTT
TRBV12-3/TRBV12-4	16	many	TRBJ2-1	TRBD2	CASSSGLAGSYNEQFF	TGTGCCAGCAGTTCTGGACTAGCGGGAAGCTACAATGAGCAGTTCTTC
TRBV4-2	14	many	TRBJ2-5	-	CASSQMQFQETQYF	TGTGCCAGCAGCCAAATGCAGTTCCAAGAGACCCAGTACTTC
TRBV5-4	14	many	TRBJ2-3	-	CASSLPALADTQYF	TGTGCCAGCAGCTTACCAGCGCTTGCAGATACGCAGTATTTT
TRBV20-1	13	-	TRBJ2-5	TRBD1	CRASRGIQETQDF	TGCAGGGCGTCCAGGGGGATCCAAGAGACCCAGGACTTC
TRBV20-1	16	many	TRBJ2-5	-	CSATIPGARAPETQYF	TGCAGTGCTACCATTCCGGGCGCCAGAGCCCCTGAGACCCAGTACTTC
TRBV20-1	16	many	TRBJ2-3	TRBD2	CSARGRLAVTLGTQYF	TGCAGTGCTAGGGGCCGACTAGCGGTAACCTTGGGTACGCAGTATTTT
TRBV6-2/TRBV6-3	15	many	TRBJ2-3	-	CASSYRDMTSDTQYF	TGTGCCAGCAGTTACAGGGACATGACCTCAGATACGCAGTATTTT
TRBV6-2/TRBV6-3	16	many	TRBJ2-3	TRBD2	CASRTSSGISADTQYF	TGTGCCAGCAGAACGAGTAGCGGGATTTCGGCAGATACGCAGTATTTT
TRBV7-8	16	few	TRBJ2-3	TRBD2	CASSLSGGGDRDTQYF	TGTGCCAGCAGCTTATCGGGGGGGGGGGATCGGGATACGCAGTATTTT
TRBV29-1	16	-	TRBJ2-1	-	CVPHRDSGSSYNEQFF	TGCGTACCTCACCGGGACTCAGGGAGCTCCTACAATGAGCAGTTCTTC
TRBV12-3/TRBV12-4	15	-	TRBJ2-3	-	CASRPGSHRTDTQYF	TGTGCCAGCAGGCCGGGGTCCCACCGCACAGATACGCAGTATTTT
TRBV24-1	15	many	TRBJ2-7	TRBD1	CATSDQDRGSYEQYF	TGTGCCACCAGTGATCAAGACAGGGGGTCTTACGAGCAGTACTTC
TRBV7-2	13	-	TRBJ2-3	-	CASSSDRRDTQYF	TGTGCCAGTAGTTCTGACCGTCGCGATACGCAGTATTTT
TRBV7-9	16	many	TRBJ2-2	TRBD2	CASSLIPGLATGELFF	TGTGCCAGCAGCTTAATCCCCGGACTAGCGACCGGGGAGCTGTTTTTT
TRBV7-6	14	many	TRBJ2-3	-	CASSADSGTDTQYF	TGTGCCAGCTCAGCGGACAGTGGAACAGATACGCAGTATTTT
TRBV7-2	15	many	TRBJ2-3	TRBD1	CASLPTGVSTDTQYF	TGTGCCAGCCTACCGACAGGGGTAAGCACAGATACGCAGTATTTT
TRBV4-3	17	-	TRBJ2-1	TRBD2	CASSQDSSAGGPGEQFF	TGCGCCAGCAGCCAAGATTCATCAGCGGGAGGGCCTGGGGAGCAGTTCTTC
TRBV6-2/TRBV6-3	15	many	TRBJ1-1	-	CAGREEANMNTEAFF	TGTGCCGGCCGCGAGGAGGCTAATATGAACACTGAAGCTTTCTTT
TRBV3-1	17	-	TRBJ2-7	TRBD1	CASNQGSLGQGFNEQYF	TGTGCCAGCAACCAAGGGAGTCTAGGACAGGGCTTCAACGAGCAGTACTTC
TRBV7-2	11	-	TRBJ2-7	-	CASSLVYERYF	TGTGCCAGCAGCTTAGTCTACGAGCGGTACTTC
TRBV28	15	many	TRBJ2-7	TRBD2	CASSPRGSGRYEQYF	TGTGCCAGCAGTCCCCGAGGTAGCGGGAGATACGAGCAGTACTTC